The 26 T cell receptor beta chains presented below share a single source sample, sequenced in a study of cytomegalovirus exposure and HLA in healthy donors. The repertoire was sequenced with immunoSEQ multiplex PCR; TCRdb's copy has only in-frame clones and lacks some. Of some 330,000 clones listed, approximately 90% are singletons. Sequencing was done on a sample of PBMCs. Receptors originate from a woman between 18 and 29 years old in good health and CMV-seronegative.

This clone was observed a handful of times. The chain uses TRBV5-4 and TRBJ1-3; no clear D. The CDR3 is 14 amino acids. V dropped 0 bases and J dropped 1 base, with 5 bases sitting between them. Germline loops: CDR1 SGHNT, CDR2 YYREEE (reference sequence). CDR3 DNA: TGTGCCAGCAGCTTGGAGAGGTCTGGAAACACCATATATTTT. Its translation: CASSLERSGNTIYF. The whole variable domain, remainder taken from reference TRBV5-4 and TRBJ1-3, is ETGVTQSPTHLIKTRGQQVTLRCSSQSGHNTVSWYQQALGQGPQFIFQYYREEENGRGNFPPRFSGLQFPNYSSELNVNALELDDSALYLCASSLERSGNTIYFGEGSWLTVV.

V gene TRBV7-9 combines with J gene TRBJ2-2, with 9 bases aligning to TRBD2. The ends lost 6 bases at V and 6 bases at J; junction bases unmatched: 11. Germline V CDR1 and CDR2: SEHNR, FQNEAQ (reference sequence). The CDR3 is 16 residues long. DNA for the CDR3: TGTGCCAGCAGGGTAGCGGGAGCTAGGGACGCCGGGGAGCTGTTTTTT. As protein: CASRVAGARDAGELFF.

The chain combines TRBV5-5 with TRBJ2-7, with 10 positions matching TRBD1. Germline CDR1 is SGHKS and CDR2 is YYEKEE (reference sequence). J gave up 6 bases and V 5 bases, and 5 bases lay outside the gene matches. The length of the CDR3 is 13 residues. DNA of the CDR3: TGTGCCAGCAGTGGGACAGGGGCCTCCGAGCAGTACTTC. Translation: CASSGTGASEQYF.

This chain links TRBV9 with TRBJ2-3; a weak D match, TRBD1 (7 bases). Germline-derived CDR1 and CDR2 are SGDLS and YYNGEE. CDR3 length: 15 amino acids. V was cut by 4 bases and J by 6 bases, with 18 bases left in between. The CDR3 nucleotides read TGTGCCAGCAGCAGTTCAGGGGGGTCGGCGGATACGCAGTATTTT. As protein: CASSSSGGSADTQYF.

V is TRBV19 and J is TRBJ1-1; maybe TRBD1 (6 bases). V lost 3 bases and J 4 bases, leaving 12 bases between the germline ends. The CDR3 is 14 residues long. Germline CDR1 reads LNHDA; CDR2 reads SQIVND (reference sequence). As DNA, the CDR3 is TGTGCCAGTAGTATCACAGGGTGGGCCACTGAAGCTTTCTTT. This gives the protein CASSITGWATEAFF.

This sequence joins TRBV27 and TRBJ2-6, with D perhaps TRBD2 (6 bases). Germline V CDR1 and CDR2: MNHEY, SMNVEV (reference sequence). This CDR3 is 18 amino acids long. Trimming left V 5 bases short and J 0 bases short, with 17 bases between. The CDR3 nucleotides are TGTGCCAGCAGTATCACCCGGGACTTCCGCTCTGGGGCCAACGTCCTGACTTTC. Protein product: CASSITRDFRSGANVLTF. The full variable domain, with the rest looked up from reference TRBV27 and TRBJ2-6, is EAQVTQNPRYLITVTGKKLTVTCSQNMNHEYMSWYRQDPGLGLRQIYYSMNVEVTDKGDVPEGYKVSRKEKRNFPLILESPSPNQTSLYFCASSITRDFRSGANVLTFGAGSRLTVL.

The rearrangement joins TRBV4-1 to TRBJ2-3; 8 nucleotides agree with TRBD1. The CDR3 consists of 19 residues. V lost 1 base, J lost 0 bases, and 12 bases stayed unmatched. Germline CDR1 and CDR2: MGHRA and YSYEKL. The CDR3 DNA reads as TGCGCCAGCAGCCAAGCCCCAGGGGGCTTGTCGCGTAGCACAGATACGCAGTATTTT. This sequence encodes CASSQAPGGLSRSTDTQYF.

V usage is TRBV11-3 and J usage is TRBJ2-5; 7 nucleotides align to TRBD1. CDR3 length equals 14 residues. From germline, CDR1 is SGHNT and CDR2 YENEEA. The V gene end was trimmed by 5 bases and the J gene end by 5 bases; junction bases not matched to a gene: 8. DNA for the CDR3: TGTGCCAGCAGCGCGACAGGGTCTAGCGAGACCCAGTACTTC. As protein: CASSATGSSETQYF.

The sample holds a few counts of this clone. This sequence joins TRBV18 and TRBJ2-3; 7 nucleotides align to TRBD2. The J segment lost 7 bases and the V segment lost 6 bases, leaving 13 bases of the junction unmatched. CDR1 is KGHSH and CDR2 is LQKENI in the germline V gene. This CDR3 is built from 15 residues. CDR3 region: CASSSGGGVPYTQYF. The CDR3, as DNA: TGTGCCAGCTCGAGTGGCGGGGGAGTGCCCTATACGCAGTATTTT.

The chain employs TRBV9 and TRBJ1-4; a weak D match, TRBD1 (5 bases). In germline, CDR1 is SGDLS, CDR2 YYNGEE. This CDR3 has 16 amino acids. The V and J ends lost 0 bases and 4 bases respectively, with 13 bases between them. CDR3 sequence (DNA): TGTGCCAGCAGCGTAGGGGGCGGAGGGTTTAATGAAAAACTGTTTTTT. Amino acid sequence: CASSVGGGGFNEKLFF.

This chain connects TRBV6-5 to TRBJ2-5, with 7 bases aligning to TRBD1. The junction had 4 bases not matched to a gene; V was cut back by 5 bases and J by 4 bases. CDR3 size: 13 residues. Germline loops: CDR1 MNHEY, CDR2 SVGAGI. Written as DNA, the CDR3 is TGTGCCAGCAGTGTCGGACAGGCAGAGACCCAGTACTTC. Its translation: CASSVGQAETQYF.

This CDR3 reads CASRKETAAYEQYF. As DNA, the CDR3 is TGTGCCAGCAGAAAAGAGACTGCGGCCTACGAGCAGTACTTC. The V gene is TRBV6-5, the J gene TRBJ2-7; no firm D call. Per the germline V gene, CDR1 is MNHEY and CDR2 is SVGAGI. Trimming pared 6 bases from V and 2 bases from J, leaving 14 bases between. This CDR3 spans 14 amino acids.

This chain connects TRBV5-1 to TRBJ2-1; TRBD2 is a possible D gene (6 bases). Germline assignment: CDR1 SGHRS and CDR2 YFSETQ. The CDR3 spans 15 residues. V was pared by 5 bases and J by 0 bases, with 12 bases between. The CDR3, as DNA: TGCGCCAGCAGAAGTTCCGGGAGCTCCTACAATGAGCAGTTCTTC. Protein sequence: CASRSSGSSYNEQFF.

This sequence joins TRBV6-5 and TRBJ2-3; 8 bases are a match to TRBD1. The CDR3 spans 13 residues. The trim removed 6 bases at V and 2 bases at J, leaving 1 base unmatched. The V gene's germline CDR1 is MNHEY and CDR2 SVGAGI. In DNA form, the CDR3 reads TGTGCCAGCAGGGACAGGGTCACAGATACGCAGTATTTT. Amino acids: CASRDRVTDTQYF.

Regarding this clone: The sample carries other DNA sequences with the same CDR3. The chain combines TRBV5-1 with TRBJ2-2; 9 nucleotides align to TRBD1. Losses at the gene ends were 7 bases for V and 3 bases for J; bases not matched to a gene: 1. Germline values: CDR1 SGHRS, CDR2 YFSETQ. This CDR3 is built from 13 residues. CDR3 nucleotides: TGCGCCAGCCGACAGGGGGACACCGGGGAGCTGTTTTTT. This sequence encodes CASRQGDTGELFF.

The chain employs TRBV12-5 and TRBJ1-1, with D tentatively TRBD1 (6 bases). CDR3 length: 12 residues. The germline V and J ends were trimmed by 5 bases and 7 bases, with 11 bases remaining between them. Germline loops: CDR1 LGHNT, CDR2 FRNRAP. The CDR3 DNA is TGTGCTAGTGGTGAGGGGGTCGGTGAAGCTTTCTTT. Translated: CASGEGVGEAFF.

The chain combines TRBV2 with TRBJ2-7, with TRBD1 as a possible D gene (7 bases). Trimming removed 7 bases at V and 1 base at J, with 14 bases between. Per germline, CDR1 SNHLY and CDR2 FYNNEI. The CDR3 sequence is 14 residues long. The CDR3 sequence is CASKEGQSSYEQYF. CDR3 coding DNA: TGTGCCAGCAAGGAGGGACAGTCGTCCTACGAGCAGTACTTC. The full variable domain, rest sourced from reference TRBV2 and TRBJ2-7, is EPEVTQTPSHQVTQMGQEVILRCVPISNHLYFYWYRQILGQKVEFLVSFYNNEISEKSEIFDDQFSVERPDGSNFTLKIRSTKLEDSAMYFCASKEGQSSYEQYFGPGTRLTVT.

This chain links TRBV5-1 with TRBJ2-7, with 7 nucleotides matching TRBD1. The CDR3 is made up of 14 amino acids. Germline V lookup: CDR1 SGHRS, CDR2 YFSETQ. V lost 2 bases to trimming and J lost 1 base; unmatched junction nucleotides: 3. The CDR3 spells CASSLQGLSYEQYF. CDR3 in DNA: TGCGCCAGCAGCTTACAGGGGTTGTCCTACGAGCAGTACTTC. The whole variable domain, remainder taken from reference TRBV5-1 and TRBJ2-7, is KAGVTQTPRYLIKTRGQQVTLSCSPISGHRSVSWYQQTPGQGLQFLFEYFSETQRNKGNFPGRFSGRQFSNSRSEMNVSTLELGDSALYLCASSLQGLSYEQYFGPGTRLTVT.

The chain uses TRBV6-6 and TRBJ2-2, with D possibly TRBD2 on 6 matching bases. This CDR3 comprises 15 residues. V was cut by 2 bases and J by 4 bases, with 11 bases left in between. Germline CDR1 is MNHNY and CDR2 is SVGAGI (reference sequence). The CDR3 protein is CASSYRRAGTGELFF. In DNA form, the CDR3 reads TGTGCCAGCAGTTACCGGAGGGCGGGCACCGGGGAGCTGTTTTTT.

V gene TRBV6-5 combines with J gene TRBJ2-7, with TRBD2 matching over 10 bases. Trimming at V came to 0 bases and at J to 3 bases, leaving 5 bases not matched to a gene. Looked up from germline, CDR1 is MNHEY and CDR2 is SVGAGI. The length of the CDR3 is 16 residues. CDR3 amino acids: CASSYSLAGVRYEQYF. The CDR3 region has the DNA TGTGCCAGCAGTTACTCGCTAGCGGGAGTTCGCTACGAGCAGTACTTC.

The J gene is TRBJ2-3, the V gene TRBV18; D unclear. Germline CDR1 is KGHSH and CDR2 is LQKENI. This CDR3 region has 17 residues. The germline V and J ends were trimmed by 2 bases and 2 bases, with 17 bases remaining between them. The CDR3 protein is CASSPSISSLPTDTQYF. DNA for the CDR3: TGTGCCAGCTCACCAAGCATTAGCAGCCTCCCCACAGATACGCAGTATTTT.

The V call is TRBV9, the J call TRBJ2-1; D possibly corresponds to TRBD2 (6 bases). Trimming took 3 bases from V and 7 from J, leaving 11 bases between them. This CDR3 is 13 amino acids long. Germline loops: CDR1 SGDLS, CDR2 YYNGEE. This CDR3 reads CASSGDSWNEQFF. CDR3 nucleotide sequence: TGTGCCAGCAGCGGGGACTCGTGGAATGAGCAGTTCTTC.

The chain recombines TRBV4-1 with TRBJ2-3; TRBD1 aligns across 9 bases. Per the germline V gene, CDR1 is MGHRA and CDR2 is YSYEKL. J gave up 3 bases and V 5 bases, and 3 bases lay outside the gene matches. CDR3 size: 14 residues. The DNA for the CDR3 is TGCGCCAGCAGCTTAGGACAGGGGACAGATACGCAGTATTTT. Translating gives CASSLGQGTDTQYF.

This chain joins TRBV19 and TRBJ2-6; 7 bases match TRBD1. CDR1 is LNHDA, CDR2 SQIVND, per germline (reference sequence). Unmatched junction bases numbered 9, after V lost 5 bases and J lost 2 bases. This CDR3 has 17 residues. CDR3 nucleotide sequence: TGTGCCAGTAGTCCCACAGGGGCAACGACTGGGGCCAACGTCCTGACTTTC. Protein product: CASSPTGATTGANVLTF.

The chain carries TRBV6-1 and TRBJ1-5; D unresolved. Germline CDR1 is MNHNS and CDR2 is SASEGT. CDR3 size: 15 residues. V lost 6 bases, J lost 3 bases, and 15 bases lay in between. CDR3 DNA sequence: TGTGCCAGCAGGCGCGGGGAATTCAACAATCAGCCCCAGCATTTT. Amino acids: CASRRGEFNNQPQHF.

The CDR3: CASSVVTSGSGTGELFF. CDR3 sequence (DNA): TGTGCCAGCAGCGTAGTGACAAGCGGGAGTGGGACCGGGGAGCTGTTTTTT. The chain carries TRBV9 and TRBJ2-2, with 8 bases lining up with TRBD2. After removal of 0 bases from V and 5 bases from J, the junction contained 9 bases not matched to a gene. In germline, CDR1 is SGDLS, CDR2 YYNGEE. The CDR3 runs to 17 residues.